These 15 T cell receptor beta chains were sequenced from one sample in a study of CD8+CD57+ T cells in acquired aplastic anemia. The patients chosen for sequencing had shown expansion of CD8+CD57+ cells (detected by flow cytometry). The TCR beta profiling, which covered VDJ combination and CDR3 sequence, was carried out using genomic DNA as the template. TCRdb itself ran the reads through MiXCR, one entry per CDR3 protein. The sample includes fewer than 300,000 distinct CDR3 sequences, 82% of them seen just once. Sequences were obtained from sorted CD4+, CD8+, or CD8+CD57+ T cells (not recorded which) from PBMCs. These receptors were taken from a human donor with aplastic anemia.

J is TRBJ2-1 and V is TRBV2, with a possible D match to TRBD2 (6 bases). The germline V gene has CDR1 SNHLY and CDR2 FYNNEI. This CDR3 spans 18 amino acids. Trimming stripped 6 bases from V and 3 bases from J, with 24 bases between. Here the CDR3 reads CASRLTDPRDSRYNEQFF. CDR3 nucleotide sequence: TGTGCCAGCAGGTTAACGGACCCCCGGGACTCCCGCTACAATGAGCAGTTCTTC. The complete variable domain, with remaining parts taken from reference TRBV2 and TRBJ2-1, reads EPEVTQTPSHQVTQMGQEVILRCVPISNHLYFYWYRQILGQKVEFLVSFYNNEISEKSEIFDDQFSVERPDGSNFTLKIRSTKLEDSAMYFCASRLTDPRDSRYNEQFFGPGTRLTVL.

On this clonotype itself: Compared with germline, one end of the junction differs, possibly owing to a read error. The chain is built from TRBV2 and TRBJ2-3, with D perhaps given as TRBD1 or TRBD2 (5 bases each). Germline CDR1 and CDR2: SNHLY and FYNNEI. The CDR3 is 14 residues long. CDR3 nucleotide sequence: TGTGCCCGCAGATGGGGCGGAGGTCGCACAGCGAAGCAGTTT. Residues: CARRWGGGRTAKQF. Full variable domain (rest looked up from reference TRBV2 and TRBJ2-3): EPEVTQTPSHQVTQMGQEVILRCVPISNHLYFYWYRQILGQKVEFLVSFYNNEISEKSEIFDDQFSVERPDGSNFTLKIRSTKLEDSAMYFCARRWGGGRTAKQFGPGTRLTVL.

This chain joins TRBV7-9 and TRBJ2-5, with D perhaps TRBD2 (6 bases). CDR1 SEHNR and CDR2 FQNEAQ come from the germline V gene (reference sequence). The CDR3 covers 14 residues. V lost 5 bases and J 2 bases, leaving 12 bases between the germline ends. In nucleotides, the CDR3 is TGTGCCAGCAGCATTCGCAGCGGGCAAGAGACCCAGTACTTC. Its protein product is CASSIRSGQETQYF.

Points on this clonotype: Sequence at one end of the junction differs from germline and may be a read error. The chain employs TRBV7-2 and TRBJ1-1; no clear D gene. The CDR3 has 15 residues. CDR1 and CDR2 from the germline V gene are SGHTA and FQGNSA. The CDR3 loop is CASSLDLSGNTEDFF. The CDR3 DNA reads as TGTGCCAGCAGCTTAGATCTGAGTGGGAATACTGAAGATTTCTTT. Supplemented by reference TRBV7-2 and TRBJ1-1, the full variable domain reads GAGVSQSPSNKVTEKGKDVELRCDPISGHTALYWYRQSLGQGLEFLIYFQGNSAPDKSGLPSDRFSAERTGGSVSTLTIQRTQQEDSAVYLCASSLDLSGNTEDFFGQGTRLTVV.

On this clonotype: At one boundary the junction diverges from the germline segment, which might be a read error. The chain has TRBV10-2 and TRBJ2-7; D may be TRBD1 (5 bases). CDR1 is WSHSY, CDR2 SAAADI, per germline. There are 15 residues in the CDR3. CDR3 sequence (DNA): TGCGCCAGCAGTGAGTCGGAGAGGACACTCGACGAGCAGCACTTC. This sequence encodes CASSESERTLDEQHF.

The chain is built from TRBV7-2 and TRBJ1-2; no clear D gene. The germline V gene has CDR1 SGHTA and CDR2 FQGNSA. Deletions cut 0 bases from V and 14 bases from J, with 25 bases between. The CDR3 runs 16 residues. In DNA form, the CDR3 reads TGTGCCAGCAGCTTAGCGGGAGGCGGCGATACGCAGGATTTTACCTTC. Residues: CASSLAGGGDTQDFTF.

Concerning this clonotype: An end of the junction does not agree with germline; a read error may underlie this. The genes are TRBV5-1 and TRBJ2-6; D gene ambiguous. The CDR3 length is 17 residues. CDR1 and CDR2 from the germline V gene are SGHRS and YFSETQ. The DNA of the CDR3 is TGTGCCAGCACCGTAGGGATCGTCCCCTCTGGGGCCAACGTCCTGACTTTC. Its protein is CASTVGIVPSGANVLTF.

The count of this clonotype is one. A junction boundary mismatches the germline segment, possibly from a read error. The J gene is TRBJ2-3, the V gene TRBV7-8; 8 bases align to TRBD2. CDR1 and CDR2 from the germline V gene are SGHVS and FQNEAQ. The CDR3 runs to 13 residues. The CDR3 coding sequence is TGTGCCAGCAGCTTCGCGGGAGGTCCCGATCAGCAGTTT. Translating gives CASSFAGGPDQQF. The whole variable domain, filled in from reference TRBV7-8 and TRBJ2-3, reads GAGVSQSPRYKVAKRGQDVALRCDPISGHVSLFWYQQALGQGPEFLTYFQNEAQLDKSGLPSDRFFAERPEGSVSTLKIQRTQQEDSAVYLCASSFAGGPDQQFGPGTRLTVL.

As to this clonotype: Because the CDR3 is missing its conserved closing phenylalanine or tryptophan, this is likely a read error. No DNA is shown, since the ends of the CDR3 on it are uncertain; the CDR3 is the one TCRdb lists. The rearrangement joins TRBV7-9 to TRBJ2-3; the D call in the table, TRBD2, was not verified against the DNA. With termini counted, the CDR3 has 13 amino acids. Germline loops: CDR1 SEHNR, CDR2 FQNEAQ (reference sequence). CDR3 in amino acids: CASRYERSGTKYE.

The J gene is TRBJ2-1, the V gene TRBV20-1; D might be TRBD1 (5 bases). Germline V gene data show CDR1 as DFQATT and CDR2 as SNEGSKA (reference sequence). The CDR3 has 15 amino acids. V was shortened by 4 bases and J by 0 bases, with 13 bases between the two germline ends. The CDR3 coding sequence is TGCAGTGCTACAGACAGAGACAACTCCTACAATGAGCAGTTCTTC. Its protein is CSATDRDNSYNEQFF.

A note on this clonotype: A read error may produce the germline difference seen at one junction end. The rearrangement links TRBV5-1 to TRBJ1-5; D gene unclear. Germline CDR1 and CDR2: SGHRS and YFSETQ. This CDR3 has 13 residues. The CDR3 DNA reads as TGTGCCAGCAGCTTTACTAGCGCAATGAGCCAGCATTTT. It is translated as CASSFTSAMSQHF. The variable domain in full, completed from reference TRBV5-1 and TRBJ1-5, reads KAGVTQTPRYLIKTRGQQVTLSCSPISGHRSVSWYQQTPGQGLQFLFEYFSETQRNKGNFPGRFSGRQFSNSRSEMNVSTLELGDSALYLCASSFTSAMSQHFGDGTRLSIL.

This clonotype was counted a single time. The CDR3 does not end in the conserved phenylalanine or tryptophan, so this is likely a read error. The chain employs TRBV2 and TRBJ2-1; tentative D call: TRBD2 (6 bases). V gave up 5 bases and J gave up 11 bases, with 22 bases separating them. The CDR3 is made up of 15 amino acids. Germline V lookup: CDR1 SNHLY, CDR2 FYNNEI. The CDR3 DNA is TGTGCCAGCAGTCCGGCGGGATGTTCCTATAATCAGCAGTTCTGC. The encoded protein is CASSPAGCSYNQQFC.

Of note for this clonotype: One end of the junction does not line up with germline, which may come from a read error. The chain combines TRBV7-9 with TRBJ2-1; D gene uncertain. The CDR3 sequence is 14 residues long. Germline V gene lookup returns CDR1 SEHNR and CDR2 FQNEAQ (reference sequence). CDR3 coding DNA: TGTGCCAGCAGCTGTGGTCCCGGCAGCACTGAGGAGCTCTTC. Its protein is CASSCGPGSTEELF.

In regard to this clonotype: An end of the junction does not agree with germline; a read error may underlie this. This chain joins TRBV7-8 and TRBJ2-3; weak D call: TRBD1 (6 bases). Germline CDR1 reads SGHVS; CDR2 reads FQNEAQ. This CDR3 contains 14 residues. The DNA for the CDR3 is TGTGCCAGCAGCCACCGGACAGCCTATGAGCAGTACGTCTTT. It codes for CASSHRTAYEQYVF.

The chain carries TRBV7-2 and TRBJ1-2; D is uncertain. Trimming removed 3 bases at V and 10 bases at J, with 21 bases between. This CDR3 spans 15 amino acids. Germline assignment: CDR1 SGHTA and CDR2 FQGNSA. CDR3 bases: TGTGCCAGCAGCTTGAAAGGGAGCGCCGACTGTGACTACACCTTC. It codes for CASSLKGSADCDYTF.